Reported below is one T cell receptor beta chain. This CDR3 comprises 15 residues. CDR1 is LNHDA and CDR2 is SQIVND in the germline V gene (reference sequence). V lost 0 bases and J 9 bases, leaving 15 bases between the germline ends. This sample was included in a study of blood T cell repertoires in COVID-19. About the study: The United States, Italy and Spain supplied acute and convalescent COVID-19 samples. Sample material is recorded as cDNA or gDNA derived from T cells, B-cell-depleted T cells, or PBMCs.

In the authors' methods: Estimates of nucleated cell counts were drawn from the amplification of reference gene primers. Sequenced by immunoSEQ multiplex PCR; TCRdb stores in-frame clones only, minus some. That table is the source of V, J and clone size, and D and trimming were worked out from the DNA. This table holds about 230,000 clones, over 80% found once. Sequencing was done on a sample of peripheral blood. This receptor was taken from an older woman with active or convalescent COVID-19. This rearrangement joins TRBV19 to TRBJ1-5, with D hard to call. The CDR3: CASSIDREGLGPQHF. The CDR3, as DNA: TGTGCCAGTAGTATAGATCGGGAAGGGTTGGGGCCCCAGCATTTT. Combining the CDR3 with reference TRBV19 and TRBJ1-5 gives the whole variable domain DGGITQSPKYLFRKEGQNVTLSCEQNLNHDAMYWYRQDPGQGLRLIYYSQIVNDFQKGDIAEGYSVSREKKESFPLTVTSAQKNPTAFYLCASSIDREGLGPQHFGDGTRLSIL.